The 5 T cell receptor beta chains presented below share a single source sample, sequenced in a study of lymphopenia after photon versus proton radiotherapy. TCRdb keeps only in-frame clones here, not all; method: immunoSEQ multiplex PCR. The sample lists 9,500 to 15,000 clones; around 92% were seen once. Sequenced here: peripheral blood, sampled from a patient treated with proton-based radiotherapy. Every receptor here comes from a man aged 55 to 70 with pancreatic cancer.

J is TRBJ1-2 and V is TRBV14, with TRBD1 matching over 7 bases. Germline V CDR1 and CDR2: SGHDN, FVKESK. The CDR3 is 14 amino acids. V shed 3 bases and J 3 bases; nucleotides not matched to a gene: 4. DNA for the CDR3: TGTGCCAGCAGCCAGACGGGACAGTACTATGGCTACACCTTC. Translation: CASSQTGQYYGYTF.

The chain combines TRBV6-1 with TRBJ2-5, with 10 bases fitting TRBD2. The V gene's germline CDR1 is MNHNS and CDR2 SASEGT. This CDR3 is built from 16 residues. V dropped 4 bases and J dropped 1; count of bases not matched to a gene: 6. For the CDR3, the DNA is TGTGCCAGCAGTGGGGTAGCGGGAGGCCTCCAAGAGACCCAGTACTTC. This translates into CASSGVAGGLQETQYF.

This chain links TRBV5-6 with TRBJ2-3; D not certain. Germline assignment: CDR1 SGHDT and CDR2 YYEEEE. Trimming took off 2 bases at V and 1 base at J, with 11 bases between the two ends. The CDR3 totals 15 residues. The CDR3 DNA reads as TGTGCCAGCAGCTTTTCGGGTCTGGGCACAGATACGCAGTATTTT. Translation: CASSFSGLGTDTQYF.

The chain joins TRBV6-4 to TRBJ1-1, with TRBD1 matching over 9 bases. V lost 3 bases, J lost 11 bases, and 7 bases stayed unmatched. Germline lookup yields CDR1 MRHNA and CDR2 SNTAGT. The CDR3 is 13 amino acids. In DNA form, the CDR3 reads TGTGCCAGCAGTGAGATGACAGGGGGAGAGGCTTTCTTT. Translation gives CASSEMTGGEAFF.

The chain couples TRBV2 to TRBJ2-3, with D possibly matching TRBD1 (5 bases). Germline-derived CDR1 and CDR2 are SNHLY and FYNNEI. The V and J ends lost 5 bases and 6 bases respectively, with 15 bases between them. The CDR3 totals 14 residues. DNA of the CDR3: TGTGCCAGCAGTAAGGGGCCAGGCGAGGATACGCAGTATTTT. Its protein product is CASSKGPGEDTQYF.